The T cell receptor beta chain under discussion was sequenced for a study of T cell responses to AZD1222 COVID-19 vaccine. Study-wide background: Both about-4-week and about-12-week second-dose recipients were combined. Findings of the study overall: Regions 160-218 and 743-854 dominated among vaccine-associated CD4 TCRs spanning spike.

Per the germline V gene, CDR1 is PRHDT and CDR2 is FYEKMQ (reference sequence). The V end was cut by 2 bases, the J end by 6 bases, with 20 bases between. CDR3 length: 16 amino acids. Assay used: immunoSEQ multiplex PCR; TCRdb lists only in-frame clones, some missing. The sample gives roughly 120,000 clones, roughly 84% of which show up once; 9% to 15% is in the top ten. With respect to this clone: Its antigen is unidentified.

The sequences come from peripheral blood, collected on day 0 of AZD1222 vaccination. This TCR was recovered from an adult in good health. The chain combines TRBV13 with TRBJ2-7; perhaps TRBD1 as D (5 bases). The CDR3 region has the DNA TGTGCCAGCAGCTTACACTCATCGACAGCAGGAAGCGAGCAGTACTTC. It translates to CASSLHSSTAGSEQYF.